Listed below are T cell receptor beta chains from one sample, sequenced in a study of technical replicates of blood from several donors. Measured with immunoSEQ multiplex PCR; TCRdb has only the in-frame clones, and not every one. The sample records about 81,000 clones, approximately 95% being singletons. Sequencing input: T cells isolated from PBMCs. All receptors come from a human donor in good health. Both conserved end residues are part of each CDR3. D genes are given only for firm matches. Clone size is not always given. Where it is, it says once, few, many or a class for expanded clones.

j_call	v_call	cdr3_length	clone_size	d_call	cdr3_aa	cdr3_nt
TRBJ2-7	TRBV1	18	NA	NA	CTSSLRTSGRAGNYEQYF	TGCACCAGCAGCCTTCGGACTAGCGGGAGGGCGGGGAACTACGAGCAGTACTTC
TRBJ1-2	TRBV28	14	NA	NA	CASSLPGDNYGYTF	TGTGCCAGCAGTTTGCCAGGGGATAACTATGGCTACACCTTC
TRBJ2-1	TRBV4-2	14	NA	TRBD2	CASSPGLANNEQFF	TGTGCCAGCAGCCCAGGACTAGCGAACAATGAGCAGTTCTTC
TRBJ1-4	TRBV28	15	NA	TRBD1	CASSTPTGYNEKLFF	TGTGCCAGCAGTACCCCGACAGGGTATAATGAAAAACTGTTTTTT
TRBJ1-2	TRBV19	16	NA	NA	CASSTYIGGAWVGYTF	TGTGCCAGTAGTACCTACATCGGGGGAGCCTGGGTAGGCTACACCTTC
TRBJ2-3	TRBV7-8	16	once	TRBD1	CASSLLRTGGTDTQYF	TGTGCCAGCAGCTTACTTCGCACAGGGGGGACAGATACGCAGTATTTT
TRBJ1-1	TRBV29-1	13	NA	TRBD1	CSVVTGGNTEAFF	TGCAGCGTTGTGACAGGGGGGAACACTGAAGCTTTCTTT
TRBJ2-7	TRBV19	14	NA	NA	CASSQNQGAGEQYF	TGTGCCAGTAGTCAAAACCAGGGCGCTGGCGAGCAGTACTTC
TRBJ2-3	TRBV21-1	13	NA	NA	CASGSGVADTQYF	TGTGCCAGCGGTTCAGGGGTTGCAGATACGCAGTATTTT
TRBJ2-2	TRBV7-7	17	NA	TRBD2	CASSEGLAGGNTGELFF	TGTGCTAGCAGCGAGGGACTAGCGGGGGGGAACACCGGGGAGCTGTTTTTT
TRBJ1-5	TRBV5-6	16	NA	NA	CASSLGRGLSNQPQHF	TGTGCCAGCAGCTTGGGTCGGGGACTTAGCAATCAGCCCCAGCATTTT
TRBJ2-4	TRBV30	14	once	TRBD2	CAWSRGVQTHIQYF	TGTGCCTGGAGTCGGGGGGTGCAGACCCACATTCAGTACTTC
TRBJ2-3	TRBV13	20	NA	TRBD2	CASSLWGIAGGAPSTDTQYF	TGTGCCAGCAGCTTATGGGGGATAGCGGGAGGCGCCCCTAGCACAGATACGCAGTATTTT
TRBJ2-1	TRBV5-1	16	NA	TRBD2	CASSLATSGRSNEQFF	TGCGCCAGCAGCTTGGCCACTAGCGGGAGGTCCAATGAGCAGTTCTTC
TRBJ2-7	TRBV6-5	14	NA	NA	CASGEAETSYEQYF	TGTGCCAGCGGGGAGGCTGAGACCTCCTACGAGCAGTACTTC
TRBJ1-5	TRBV27	15	NA	TRBD1	CASSLSGTGNQPQHF	TGTGCCAGCAGTTTGTCCGGGACAGGTAATCAGCCCCAGCATTTT
TRBJ2-7	TRBV27	14	NA	NA	CASSWIPGDYEQYF	TGTGCCAGCAGTTGGATCCCGGGTGACTACGAGCAGTACTTC
TRBJ2-3	TRBV7-2	14	NA	TRBD2	CASSQGLAADTQYF	TGTGCCAGCAGCCAGGGACTAGCTGCAGATACGCAGTATTTT
TRBJ2-7	TRBV6-5	15	once	TRBD1	CASRSSGTVSYEQYF	TGTGCCAGCAGATCGTCCGGGACAGTCTCCTACGAGCAGTACTTC
TRBJ2-6	TRBV28	17	NA	NA	CASSFWGPLAGANVLTF	TGTGCCAGCAGTTTTTGGGGGCCCCTCGCCGGGGCCAACGTCCTGACTTTC
TRBJ2-3	TRBV11-2	13	NA	TRBD1	CASSLGGQDTQYF	TGTGCCAGCAGCTTAGGGGGACAGGATACGCAGTATTTT
TRBJ2-1	TRBV30	15	NA	TRBD2	CAWRLAGGPYNEQFF	TGTGCCTGGAGACTAGCGGGAGGGCCTTACAATGAGCAGTTCTTC
TRBJ1-1	TRBV29-1	13	NA	NA	CSVEDLLNTEAFF	TGCAGCGTTGAAGATCTGTTGAACACTGAAGCTTTCTTT
TRBJ1-2	TRBV6-1	14	NA	TRBD1	CASSEAGTVYGYTF	TGTGCCAGCAGTGAAGCGGGGACAGTCTATGGCTACACCTTC
TRBJ1-2	TRBV30	12	NA	TRBD1	CAWTQTGEGYTF	TGTGCCTGGACCCAGACAGGGGAAGGCTACACCTTC
TRBJ2-7	TRBV30	11	NA	NA	CAWSGGHEQYF	TGTGCCTGGAGTGGGGGGCACGAGCAGTACTTC
TRBJ2-1	TRBV5-1	13	once	TRBD2	CASSSLAGNEQFF	TGCGCCAGCAGCTCATTAGCGGGAAATGAGCAGTTCTTC
TRBJ2-1	TRBV18	15	few	TRBD2	CASSPGLAGFNEQFF	TGTGCCAGCTCACCGGGACTAGCGGGGTTTAATGAGCAGTTCTTC
TRBJ1-5	TRBV9	15	NA	NA	CASSVEATDNQPQHF	TGTGCCAGCAGCGTAGAGGCGACAGATAATCAGCCCCAGCATTTT
TRBJ2-7	TRBV6-6	15	once	NA	CASTPIVGSSYEQYF	TGTGCCAGCACCCCTATTGTGGGGAGCTCCTACGAGCAGTACTTC
TRBJ1-5	TRBV19	15	NA	TRBD1	CASSTDRGLYQPQHF	TGTGCCAGTAGCACGGACAGGGGGCTTTATCAGCCCCAGCATTTT
TRBJ2-7	TRBV29-1	11	NA	NA	CSVYSTYEQYF	TGCAGCGTTTACAGTACGTACGAGCAGTACTTC
TRBJ1-3	TRBV28	15	once	NA	CASSYIPNSGNTIYF	TGTGCCAGCAGTTACATCCCGAACTCTGGAAACACCATATATTTT
TRBJ2-7	TRBV12-5	15	NA	TRBD1	CASGLVQGFSYEQYF	TGTGCTAGTGGTTTGGTACAGGGGTTTTCCTACGAGCAGTACTTC